This is a list of T cell receptor beta chains from one sample in a study of identical twins. TCRdb analysed the 5' RACE reads with MiXCR anew, one entry per CDR3 protein. Of about 660,000 distinct CDR3 sequences in the sample, around 8.6% were seen once. The same data also went into a second study, on yellow fever vaccine responses in identical twins.

The material sequenced was PBMCs. These receptors all come from a woman younger than 30 in good health. Both conserved end residues are part of each CDR3. The order of the fields is clone size, D gene, J gene, V gene, CDR3 DNA, CDR3 protein. The D gene is left open where the match is weak. Rows give clone size only sometimes, using once, few, many, or a class for an expanded clone.

>few|-|TRBJ1-1|TRBV5-1
TGCGCCAGCAGCTCCATAACAAGATCCAACACTGAAGCTTTCTTT
CASSSITRSNTEAFF
>-|-|TRBJ2-2|TRBV5-1
TGCGCCAGCAGCTTTACGTATTTCAGGACCAAAAACACCGGGGAGCTGTTTTTT
CASSFTYFRTKNTGELFF
>many|TRBD1|TRBJ1-1|TRBV5-1
TGCGCCAGCAGCAGAGGGACAGGCAACACTGAAGCTTTCTTT
CASSRGTGNTEAFF
>many|TRBD1|TRBJ2-3|TRBV12-3/TRBV12-4
TGTGCCAGCAGGCACACAGGGGGTTTCACGCAGTATTTT
CASRHTGGFTQYF
>-|TRBD2|TRBJ2-1|TRBV6-2/TRBV6-3
TGTGCCAGCAGTCCCCCGCGGGAGGATTTCTACAATGAGCAGTTCTTC
CASSPPREDFYNEQFF
>-|-|TRBJ2-5|TRBV27
TGTGCCAGCAGTTCGCGGACGGATTGGGAGACCCAGTACTTC
CASSSRTDWETQYF
>-|TRBD2|TRBJ2-3|TRBV7-9
TGTGCCAGCAGCGGGGGGAGCGGGAGACGGAATACGCAGTATTTT
CASSGGSGRRNTQYF
>many|-|TRBJ2-1|TRBV10-3
TGTGCCATCAGTGATCGGGGCTACAATGAGCAGTTCTTC
CAISDRGYNEQFF
>-|TRBD2|TRBJ2-3|TRBV27
TGTGCCAGCAGTTTTTCGAGGAGCGGGAGGACCACAGATACGCAGTATTTT
CASSFSRSGRTTDTQYF
>-|-|TRBJ2-7|TRBV15
TGTGCCACCAGCAGAGATCTATTAGGGCAATCCGAGCAGTACTTC
CATSRDLLGQSEQYF
>-|-|TRBJ2-1|TRBV2
TGTGCCAGCAGTTTCACTACCAATGAGCAGTTCTTC
CASSFTTNEQFF
>-|TRBD1|TRBJ2-7|TRBV5-1
TGCGCCAGCAGCCCAACCGGGACAGCGCACTACGAGCAGTACTTC
CASSPTGTAHYEQYF
>-|-|TRBJ1-4|TRBV2
TGTGCCAGCTTAGGAAGGGAAGCTGAAAAACTGTTTTTT
CASLGREAEKLFF
>few|-|TRBJ2-1|TRBV7-9
TGTGCCAGCAGCCGGGGTGAGAATGAGCAGTTCTTC
CASSRGENEQFF
>many|-|TRBJ2-7|TRBV28
TGTGCCAGCAGTTTGGGAGCGGGCTTAGCCTACGAGCAGTACTTC
CASSLGAGLAYEQYF
>-|-|TRBJ1-3|TRBV12-3/TRBV12-4
TGTGCCAGCAGTTCCAGAAATGTGTCGCCTGGAAACACCATATATTTT
CASSSRNVSPGNTIYF
>few|-|TRBJ2-5|TRBV7-2
TGTGCCAGCAGCTTAGCGTATCGTCTCGAGACCCAGTACTTC
CASSLAYRLETQYF
>once|-|TRBJ2-7|TRBV2
TGTGCCAGCAGTGAAATGGGGTCTTACGAGCAGTACTTC
CASSEMGSYEQYF
>-|-|TRBJ2-4|TRBV6-2/TRBV6-3
TGTGCCAGCAGTCCCGGGCCCGGGTCTACTTACAGGGAACCCATAGCCAAAAACATTCAGTACTTC
CASSPGPGSTYREPIAKNIQYF
>many|TRBD2|TRBJ2-3|TRBV9
TGTGCCAGCAGCATATTAGCGGGGGCCGTCACAGATACGCAGTATTTT
CASSILAGAVTDTQYF
>-|-|TRBJ2-3|TRBV24-1
TGTGCCACCAGGGGGATGGGGCCCTATAGCACAGATACGCAGTATTTT
CATRGMGPYSTDTQYF
>many|-|TRBJ1-6|TRBV5-1
TGCGCCAGCAGCTCCAGATCACCCCTCCACTTT
CASSSRSPLHF
>few|-|TRBJ2-1|TRBV10-1
TGCGCCAGCAGCGATGCTTTCTTAAAACGGACCAATGAGCAGTTCTTC
CASSDAFLKRTNEQFF
>-|TRBD1|TRBJ2-4|TRBV29-1
TGCAGCGTTGGAGAGGACAGGGGAGCCAAAAACATTCAGTACTTC
CSVGEDRGAKNIQYF
>-|TRBD2|TRBJ2-5|TRBV27
TGTGCCAGCAGTTTATCCCTAGCGGGGGAGACCCAGTACTTC
CASSLSLAGETQYF
>many|-|TRBJ2-2|TRBV6-1
TGTGCCAGCAGGGGAAACAGGGAGAACGGGGAGCTGTTTTTT
CASRGNRENGELFF
>many|-|TRBJ2-7|TRBV12-3/TRBV12-4
TGTGCCAGCAGTTTGGTTGGACCGGGCGACGAGCAGTACTTC
CASSLVGPGDEQYF
>many|TRBD1|TRBJ2-5|TRBV5-1
TGCGCCAGCAGCACGGACGGGACAGGGGGTAGTTCGGAGACCCAGTACTTC
CASSTDGTGGSSETQYF
>few|-|TRBJ1-5|TRBV28
TGTGCCAGCCTCACATGGGGCAATCAGCCCCAGCATTTT
CASLTWGNQPQHF
>few|-|TRBJ1-5|TRBV21-1
TGTGCCAGCAGCAAATGCGGAGGGGGCGTCAATCAGCCCCAGCATTTT
CASSKCGGGVNQPQHF
>-|-|TRBJ2-5|TRBV19
TGTGCCAGTAGTATCTCTCAAGAGACCCAGTACTTC
CASSISQETQYF
>many|-|TRBJ2-5|TRBV20-1
TGCAGTGCTAGGGGAGGAGCGTCCCAAGAGACCCAGTACTTC
CSARGGASQETQYF
>-|TRBD1|TRBJ2-1|TRBV11-1
TGTGCCAGCACCCCCAAGGACCGGGACAGGGGTAGATTTTGGTCCTACAATGAGCAGTTCTTC
CASTPKDRDRGRFWSYNEQFF
>many|-|TRBJ2-3|TRBV12-3/TRBV12-4
TGTGCCAGCAGTTTTGGTCAGGGCGACACAGATACGCAGTATTTT
CASSFGQGDTDTQYF
>-|TRBD2|TRBJ2-2|TRBV7-2
TGTGCCAGCAGCACGGGGACTAGCGGGAGTCCCGGGGAGCTGTTTTTT
CASSTGTSGSPGELFF
>-|-|TRBJ1-2|TRBV5-1
TGCGCCAGCAGCTTGAGTCAGGGCGATGGCTACACCTTC
CASSLSQGDGYTF
>few|TRBD2|TRBJ2-1|TRBV3-1
TGTGCCAGCAGCAACGGCGGGAGGGCCCACAATGAGCAGTTCTTC
CASSNGGRAHNEQFF
>few|TRBD2|TRBJ2-1|TRBV7-3
TGTGCCAGCAGCCCCGGACTAGTTTTTTACAATGAGCAGTTCTTC
CASSPGLVFYNEQFF